This TCR beta chain derives from a study of blood T cell repertoires in COVID-19. Deletions cut 3 bases from V and 2 bases from J, with 8 bases between. The length of the CDR3 is 14 residues. From germline, CDR1 is MRHNA and CDR2 SNTAGT. The protocol was immunoSEQ multiplex PCR, while the TCRdb copy is restricted to in-frame clones and leaves out a portion. The table includes roughly 320,000 clones, more than 80% detected once. This chain uses TRBV6-4 with TRBJ1-5; D is perhaps TRBD1 (6 bases). The sample consisted of peripheral blood. This receptor was identified in a woman in her forties or fifties with COVID-19, enrolled during active disease. The CDR3 sequence is CASSEQGGNQPQHF. The CDR3 nucleotides read TGTGCCAGCAGTGAACAGGGTGGCAATCAGCCCCAGCATTTT.